Sequencing of this T cell receptor beta chain was carried out in a study of cytomegalovirus exposure and HLA in healthy donors (dated by TCRdb to between 2016 and 2019). For context, the study as a whole: An earlier analysis of under 600 of the donors reported about 290 Gb of sequence data and around 110 million unique TCR beta sequences from about 179 million T cells. An early release that covered about 640 HLA-typed donors contained around 300 gigabases of sequencing data and tens of millions of unique TCR sequences. Of the 300 to 400 genotyped donors, about 80% fell in the genetic ancestry cluster associated with self-reported Caucasian donors. The study was designed to test whether signatures of past pathogen exposure could be identified by cataloging public T cell receptors. The T cell repertoires of about 700 subjects were profiled by immunosequencing and related to cytomegalovirus serostatus. A separate validation cohort of roughly 120 different subjects was used in addition to the 666-subject first cohort. The study combined high-throughput TCR immunosequencing, statistical association of individual TCRs with disease status, and machine learning to predict cytomegalovirus infection status. To study patterns of TCR occurrence, a later analysis re-analyzed previously published TCR beta repertoires from several hundred donors and added high-resolution HLA genotyping. Rather than using new phenotypic data, the later analysis identified candidate immune exposures from TCR beta sequences and from how often those sequences occurred across donors. To decide whether each TCR beta V gene segment behaved as functional or pseudogenic, an earlier analysis of some 600 of the donors relied on high-throughput TCR beta sequencing. Alongside the repertoire data, information on donor age, sex, ethnicity and CMV serostatus was compiled. In a later genetic analysis, genome-wide SNP genotypes for about 65% of the roughly 700 donors were used, and that subset was treated as a discovery cohort. Every repertoire in the discovery cohort had been generated on one and the same sequencing platform. Both class I and class II loci were covered by HLA typing, at four-digit resolution. Typing coverage varied by locus: 629-630 donors for A, B, C, DRB1 and DQB1; approximately 500 for DQA1; 606 for DPA1; approximately 490 for DPB1. Several DR-DQ haplotypes were handled as single units for association and clustering because linkage in the cohort was strong. Among a few hundred genotyped donors of the cohort, an average of about 240,000 unique TCR beta nucleotide sequences were sequenced per donor, around 18% of them non-productive. Study-level results and caveats: Because the 87-base-pair reads could not distinguish some IMGT-functional V segments, including TRBV6-2 and TRBV6-3, those segments were excluded. A cluster of highly shared sequence variants was judged likely to be a technical artifact of the sequencing pipeline. Only TCR beta chains were sequenced in this cohort, and the absence of alpha or paired-chain data limited detectable features. Most TCR sequences were observed very rarely across donors, whereas some public TCRs were present in many individuals. The earlier analysis of approximately 590 of the donors excluded approximately 15 rarely observed V segments, including chromosome 9 orphons, because counts were too low. A later genetic analysis associated a missense DCLRE1C variant with V-gene and J-gene trimming of TCR beta chains, and an independent cohort replicated the association. A later genetic analysis reported fewer N-insertions in productive TCRs among donors in an Asian-associated ancestry cluster than the roughly 700-donor mean. Specific HLA alleles were associated with more than 15,000 TCR beta sequences at a false discovery rate of 0.05 in a later analysis. According to a later analysis, parvovirus B19, influenza, CMV and Epstein-Barr virus appeared linked to several top co-occurrence clusters. Broadly in line with IMGT annotations, most TCR beta V segments showed up in productive rearrangements about 87% or about 30% of the time in an earlier analysis of 450 to 600 of the donors. In a later analysis, most CMV-associated TCR beta chains were found to appear HLA-restricted, with HLA associations seemingly driven largely by CMV exposure. Strong co-occurrence of HLA alleles, especially DR and DQ, made assigning TCR associations to individual alleles difficult. CMV serostatus was the only immune exposure information available for the cohort. Because HLA typing was missing for some donors at each locus, association tests included only the typed subset. Presence/absence analyses assumed roughly uniform sequencing depth across donors, an assumption that may not hold. A further reported finding was that TCR beta sequences accurately predicted the HLA-A and HLA-B alleles for most subjects in the first cohort. The study listed 164 TCR beta chains as associated with cytomegalovirus. Cytomegalovirus status was reported to be diagnosed by the classifier with high specificity and sensitivity in both the original and validation cohorts. A later analysis found that HLA-associated TCR beta chains were more clonally expanded and had lower generation probabilities than equally common non-associated chains. In a later analysis, TCR association rates were found to vary across HLA loci, with the most associated TCRs seen for DRB1 alleles and the fewest for HLA-C alleles. In vitro tests confirmed that a few of the cytomegalovirus-associated TCR beta chains recognize cytomegalovirus antigens. According to the authors, the approach could potentially be generalized to other disease states and immunological phenotypes. Linkage disequilibrium might explain the correlated functional status among segregating V segments, but an unknown experimental factor could not be excluded.

The protocol used for the library was the immunoSEQ multiplex PCR assay. The multiplex PCR relied on a mix of 60 forward primers for TCR Vbeta segments and 13 reverse primers for TCR Jbeta segments. A multiplex PCR assay on genomic DNA amplified the CDR3 region of rearranged TCR beta genes. The Illumina HiSeq System was used to sequence the amplified TCR beta libraries as 87-base-pair reads. Per the source publication's procedure: A later analysis counted approximately 76 million unique TCR beta chains across the 650 to 700 repertoires, and some 11 million of these chains were shared by at least two donors. Raw reads were error-corrected and collapsed into unique sequences with a nearest-neighbor algorithm that merged closely related sequences to remove PCR and sequencing errors. CDR3 sequences were aligned to IMGT reference sequences to assign V, D and J gene segments. For a sequence to be retained, at least a six-nucleotide match to both a V gene segment and a J gene segment was required. Rearrangements were called productive when the CDR3 lacked stop codons and stayed in frame with V and J; all others were non-productive. CDR3 was defined according to IMGT convention as the region running from the second conserved V-encoded cysteine to the conserved J-encoded phenylalanine. The earlier analysis of about 640 of the donors excluded any sequence lacking an unambiguous match to a single V gene segment. In an earlier analysis of 587 of the donors, a V segment was called functional when productive rearrangements were above 56.7%, and segregating when the standard deviation between donors exceeded 5%. To diagnose cytomegalovirus status from the catalog of TCR beta chain sequences, a statistical classification framework was built. In a later analysis, TCR nucleotide sequences were compared against IMGT/GENE-DB human TR gene sequences so that V and J genes could be assigned. A later analysis assigned CDR3 sequences and most-parsimonious VDJ recombination scenarios with the TCRdist pipeline. In a later analysis, every TCR beta chain was defined by the combination of its CDR3 amino acid sequence and its V-gene family, and reads without a unique V-gene family were dropped. To address suspected cross-contamination and a sequencing artifact, a later analysis removed several hundred highly shared, low-generation-probability nucleotide sequences. In a later analysis, a clonal expansion index was calculated for each public chain from normalized within-repertoire ranks of inferred template counts. In a later analysis, generation probabilities were computed with a VDJ recombination model fitted to out-of-frame rearrangements, and the resulting probabilities were checked against IGoR. In a later analysis, TCR-TCR, TCR-HLA and TCR-CMV co-occurrence was scored with hypergeometric tests, and a repertoire-size bias correction was applied to TCR pairs. False discovery rates were estimated in a later analysis by permuting HLA or CMV assignments 20 times. A later analysis grouped co-occurring TCRs with DBSCAN, adding TCRdist sequence similarity when clustering within HLA-allele-positive subsets. Co-occurrence clustering excluded repertoires with fewer than 30,000 or more than 120,000 public chains, plus five with anomalous nucleotide sharing. The table was pulled from immuneACCESS by TCRdb, which kept in-frame rearrangements only. Such tables lose some clones; where checked, under half of the loss comes from unresolved V genes, and the rest has no known cause. The DNA gave D and trimming, while V, J and clone size come from that table. Within this sample are under 200,000 clones, with about 80% of them counted one time only. About 1.6% of the sample rests with the top ten.

The cohort consisted of approximately 670 healthy bone marrow donors. At the time of sampling, all cohort members were nominally healthy, though unrecorded immune exposures were likely present. The donor was CMV seronegative and belonged to the group of over 300 seronegative cohort members. A peripheral blood sample was provided by each donor, and peripheral blood mononuclear cells were used for TCR beta sequencing. The Qiagen DNeasy Blood Extraction Kit was used to extract genomic DNA from the blood cell samples. This clone was detected once. Its antigen remains undetermined. No base-level quality is on record; no much larger clone is a single base apart. Trimming at the junction amounts to 0 bases on V and 2 bases on J, and the germline ends lie 17 bases apart. From its cysteine to its phenylalanine, the CDR3 spans 17 amino acids. The read is trimmed to its CDR3 DNA, 51 bases read in frame from base 1. Via the germline V gene, CDR1 is SGHDT and CDR2 YYEEEE.

This TCR derives from a man aged 40-49 years in good health and CMV-seronegative. This sequence uses TRBV5-6 and TRBJ1-1; TRBD1 could be the D gene, as 5 bases match. The specimen sequenced was PBMCs. The sequence in DNA is TGTGCCAGCAGCTTGGGTATCCGGGGGAATCTTAACACTGAAGCTTTCTTT. This is translated as CASSLGIRGNLNTEAFF.